This TCR beta chain was sequenced during a study of identical twins. Study findings and constraints: For out-of-frame alpha sequences shared by twins, low generation probability was in excess.

This clonotype was recorded many times. Its antigen remains unidentified. The CDR3 length is 15 residues. Germline assignment: CDR1 GTSNPN and CDR2 SVGIG (reference sequence). V was trimmed by 1 base and J by 6 bases, leaving 16 bases between them. TCRdb processed the 5' RACE reads anew with MiXCR; each CDR3 protein has one entry. Of hundreds of thousands of distinct CDR3 sequences listed, over 8.5% are singletons. The same sample was also studied in work on yellow fever vaccine responses in identical twins.

Sequences were obtained from PBMCs. This rearrangement joins TRBV30 to TRBJ1-5; D not resolved. This clonotype was obtained from a woman in her late teens or twenties in good health. The CDR3 reads CAWSEMTLPSQPQHF. The CDR3 DNA is TGTGCCTGGAGTGAAATGACCCTTCCTAGTCAGCCCCAGCATTTT.